The 12 T cell receptor beta chains below were found in one sample sequenced in a study of blood T cells in healthy people across ages. Combining a sample-barcoded 5' primer with a J-beta primer mix, a second PCR ran for roughly 7 to 11 cycles. One entry per CDR3 protein, called by TCRdb with MiXCR from the 5' RACE reads. The top ten hold 29% of the sample, which has some 290,000 distinct CDR3 sequences, 25% to 30% seen once. What was sequenced was blood. Every receptor here comes from a woman aged 70 to 79 in good health.

This clonotype was seen many times. The chain links TRBV18 to TRBJ2-7; 7 positions match TRBD1. Per the germline V gene, CDR1 is KGHSH and CDR2 is LQKENI. V shed 4 bases and J 5 bases; nucleotides not matched to a gene: 5. This CDR3 has 13 amino acids. In DNA, the CDR3 is TGTGCCAGCTCACGTAAAGACAGGGACGAGCAGTACTTC. Protein product: CASSRKDRDEQYF.

This chain links TRBV15 with TRBJ2-7; D not certain. The J call may be mistaken, given a closer DNA end match to TRBJ2-5. Germline assignment: CDR1 LNHNV and CDR2 YYDKDF (reference sequence). The CDR3 length is 12 residues. The CDR3 DNA reads as TGTGCCACCAGGAACCCTGAAGAGACCCAGTACTTC. Translated, it gives CATRNPEETQYF.

This clonotype was seen a few times. The genes are TRBV20-1 and TRBJ1-6, with TRBD1 identical over 7 bases. Germline CDR1 reads DFQATT; CDR2 reads SNEGSKA (reference sequence). V lost 5 bases to trimming and J lost 0 bases; unmatched junction nucleotides: 13. The CDR3 consists of 18 residues. CDR3 nucleotides: TGCAGTGCTTCAAGTCCTGGACAGGTCCTCTCCTATAATTCACCCCTCCACTTT. It encodes CSASSPGQVLSYNSPLHF.

V usage is TRBV27 and J usage is TRBJ2-5; D tentatively reads TRBD1 or TRBD2 (5 bases each). The DNA matches TRBJ2-7 better at its end, which makes the J call doubtful. The CDR3 contains 13 residues. CDR1 MNHEY and CDR2 SMNVEV come from the germline V gene (reference sequence). Here the CDR3 DNA reads TGTGCCGCAGGGATCGGCGGGCCCTACGAGCAGTACTTC. Translating it yields CAAGIGGPYEQYF.

This clonotype was detected only once. J is TRBJ2-7 and V is TRBV5-1; TRBD2 might be the D (5 bases). The V gene's germline CDR1 is SGHRS and CDR2 YFSETQ. This CDR3 comprises 15 residues. V lost 4 bases to trimming and J lost 5 bases, with 19 bases between them. CDR3 amino acids: CASSQVEGDVHEQYF. CDR3 sequence (DNA): TGCGCCAGCAGCCAGGTAGAGGGAGACGTCCACGAGCAGTACTTC. The entire variable domain, with the rest obtained from reference TRBV5-1 and TRBJ2-7, is as follows: KAGVTQTPRYLIKTRGQQVTLSCSPISGHRSVSWYQQTPGQGLQFLFEYFSETQRNKGNFPGRFSGRQFSNSRSEMNVSTLELGDSALYLCASSQVEGDVHEQYFGPGTRLTVT.

The sample holds a few counts of this clonotype. This rearrangement joins TRBV6-2 or TRBV6-3 to TRBJ2-3; D tentatively fits TRBD1 or TRBD2 (5 bases each). Trimming pared 5 bases from V and 6 bases from J, leaving 18 bases between. This CDR3 has 15 residues. Germline-derived CDR1 and CDR2 are MNHEY and SVGEGT. The chain's CDR3 is CASSNWTRTGDTQYF. DNA of the CDR3: TGTGCCAGCAGTAATTGGACAAGGACGGGGGATACGCAGTATTTT.

This chain connects TRBV28 to TRBJ2-5; 8 bases align to TRBD1. The CDR3 spans 12 residues. Germline V gene lookup returns CDR1 MDHEN and CDR2 SYDVKM. V lost 8 bases to trimming and J lost 3 bases; unmatched junction nucleotides: 2. In DNA form, the CDR3 reads TGTGCCAGCGGGACAGGCAAAGAGACCCAGTACTTC. Encoded protein: CASGTGKETQYF.

The sample holds a few counts of this clonotype. The chain is built from TRBV7-8 and TRBJ2-6; D not resolved. Germline CDR1 and CDR2: SGHVS and FQNEAQ. V shed 3 bases and J shed 6 bases, with 12 bases lying between them. The CDR3 consists of 15 residues. The CDR3 bases are TGTGCCAGCAGCTTGGACCGACTGGAGGCCAACGTCCTGACTTTC. Its protein is CASSLDRLEANVLTF.

This clonotype was seen a few times. This chain connects TRBV5-1 to TRBJ2-5; D is possibly TRBD2 (7 bases). Per the germline V gene, CDR1 is SGHRS and CDR2 is YFSETQ. The CDR3 loop spans 14 amino acids. V was cut by 1 base and J by 7 bases, with 14 bases left in between. CDR3 DNA sequence: TGCGCCAGCAGCTTGATGACAGGCGGGGGGACCCAGTACTTC. Amino acid sequence: CASSLMTGGGTQYF.

Ten or more counts support this clonotype. The chain joins TRBV20-1 to TRBJ1-4; D may be TRBD1 (6 bases). Germline values: CDR1 DFQATT, CDR2 SNEGSKA (reference sequence). V gave up 0 bases and J gave up 8 bases, with 10 bases separating them. The CDR3 runs to 13 residues. The CDR3 DNA sequence: TGCAGTGCTAGAGAGGCAGGGGAAGAAAAACTGTTTTTT. Translation gives CSAREAGEEKLFF.

With respect to this clonotype: Mismatch with germline at one junction end may stem from a read error. V gene TRBV14 combines with J gene TRBJ2-6; either TRBD1 or TRBD2 may fit D (5 bases each). The germline V gene has CDR1 SGHDN and CDR2 FVKESK. CDR3 length: 18 amino acids. Written as DNA, the CDR3 is TGTGCCAGCAGCCAAGAGCTAGCCTCACGATCTGGGGCCAACGTCCTAACTTTC. Amino acid sequence: CASSQELASRSGANVLTF.

There are a few counts of this clonotype. The rearrangement uses TRBV20-1 and TRBJ2-3; D is perhaps TRBD2 (6 bases). The germline V gene encodes CDR1 DFQATT and CDR2 SNEGSKA (reference sequence). The CDR3 consists of 12 residues. V lost 5 bases and J 7 bases, leaving 13 bases between the germline ends. This chain's CDR3 is CSAGREQNTQYF. The CDR3 nucleotides read TGCAGTGCTGGACGGGAGCAAAATACGCAGTATTTT.